The 15 T cell receptor beta chains below all came from one sample that was sequenced in a study of CD8 T cells in ankylosing spondylitis (dated by TCRdb to about 2017). Study-level results and caveats: A TCR beta motif of eight highly homologous amino acid variants appeared characteristic of blood from ankylosing spondylitis patients.

These receptors lack a known antigen. Libraries were constructed by 5' RACE. The run used an Illumina HiSeq 2500. TCRdb reprocessed the public reads (quality trimming at Q25 with fastp, clone calling with MiXCR) and kept in-frame beta chains. Rows are combined by CDR3 protein, so each entry shows the most common genes and DNA. Here the sample has about 390,000 distinct CDR3 sequences; 20% to 25% occur a single time. The ten largest make up roughly a sixth of the sample. Sequenced input: blood, either unsorted or a sorted T cell fraction (not recorded which). All receptors derive from a male donor with ankylosing spondylitis.

This clonotype was found a few times. The CDR3 DNA follows: TGCGCCAGCAGCTTCTATTCGGGACAGCAAGAGACCCAGTACTTC. Amino acids: CASSFYSGQQETQYF. The V and J genes are TRBV5-1 and TRBJ2-5; 7 bases agree with TRBD1. Germline V CDR1 and CDR2: SGHRS, YFSETQ. The trim removed 2 bases at V and 2 bases at J, leaving 6 bases unmatched. The CDR3 has 15 residues.

This sequence joins TRBV15 and TRBJ2-7, with TRBD2 matching over 9 bases. The CDR3 is 17 amino acids. V was pared by 2 bases and J by 0 bases, with 8 bases of the junction left unmatched. Germline V gene lookup returns CDR1 LNHNV and CDR2 YYDKDF (reference sequence). The CDR3 is CATSRFAAGGYSYEQYF. The CDR3 DNA sequence: TGTGCCACCAGCAGATTCGCAGCGGGAGGCTACTCCTACGAGCAGTACTTC.

This clonotype was seen a few times. This chain links TRBV2 with TRBJ1-3, with D unresolved. Looked up from germline, CDR1 is SNHLY and CDR2 is FYNNEI. The CDR3 extends over 16 amino acids. V lost 2 bases, J lost 2 bases, and 13 bases lay in between. The CDR3: CASSEIGGYAGNTIYF. The CDR3, as DNA: TGTGCCAGCAGTGAAATTGGAGGATATGCTGGAAACACCATATATTTT.

This clonotype appeared a few times. The chain has TRBV6-1 and TRBJ2-3, with D perhaps TRBD2 (6 bases). Trimming left V 5 bases short and J 4 bases short, with 10 bases between. CDR1 and CDR2 (germline): MNHNS, SASEGT. The CDR3 length is 13 residues. The CDR3, as DNA: TGTGCCAGCAGTAGGGGACTTCCAGATACGCAGTATTTT. Amino acid sequence: CASSRGLPDTQYF.

The rearrangement links TRBV2 to TRBJ2-1; 9 bases agree with TRBD1. Unmatched junction bases numbered 3, after V lost 2 bases and J lost 4 bases. This CDR3 is 15 amino acids long. Germline assignment: CDR1 SNHLY and CDR2 FYNNEI. CDR3 sequence (DNA): TGTGCCAGCAGTGAACCGGGACAGGGATACAATGAGCAGTTCTTC. Residues: CASSEPGQGYNEQFF.

The table lists this clonotype with a few counts. The gene calls are TRBV29-1 and TRBJ2-2; D might be TRBD2 (6 bases). The CDR3 covers 14 residues. Germline V gene lookup returns CDR1 SQVTM and CDR2 ANQGSEA. The V and J ends lost 7 bases and 6 bases respectively, with 18 bases between them. CDR3 in DNA: TGCAGCGGAGGGACTCTCGATGGCCCCGGGGAGCTGTTTTTT. Amino acids: CSGGTLDGPGELFF.

The chain's CDR3 is CASSRSGVYEQYF. The CDR3 DNA reads TGTGCCAGCAGCCGAAGCGGGGTCTACGAGCAGTACTTC. The chain joins TRBV9 to TRBJ2-7, with 7 bases matching TRBD2. The CDR3 runs to 13 residues. CDR1 and CDR2 (germline): SGDLS, YYNGEE. The ends lost 4 bases at V and 3 bases at J; junction bases unmatched: 4. Full variable domain (remainder filled in from reference TRBV9 and TRBJ2-7): DSGVTQTPKHLITATGQRVTLRCSPRSGDLSVYWYQQSLDQGLQFLIQYYNGEERAKGNILERFSAQQFPDLHSELNLSSLELGDSALYFCASSRSGVYEQYFGPGTRLTVT.

This clonotype was detected a few times. The genes are TRBV10-3 and TRBJ1-1; 8 bases align to TRBD1. With V trimmed by 4 bases and J by 0 bases, 1 base remained unmatched. The CDR3 sequence is 14 residues long. Germline CDR1 is ENHRY and CDR2 is SYGVKD. CDR3 nucleotides: TGTGCCATCAGTGGGGGACAGGTGAACACTGAAGCTTTCTTT. This encodes CAISGGQVNTEAFF.

This clonotype has ten or more counts. This chain joins TRBV5-1 and TRBJ2-7; 7 bases map to TRBD2. Germline lookup yields CDR1 SGHRS and CDR2 YFSETQ. J lost 3 bases, V lost 5 bases, and 8 bases had no gene match. The CDR3 loop spans 14 amino acids. CDR3 DNA sequence: TGCGCCAGCAGGCAAACTAGCGATCACTACGAGCAGTACTTC. Its protein product is CASRQTSDHYEQYF.

The chain combines TRBV14 with TRBJ2-3; 8 nucleotides align to TRBD2. The CDR3 length is 14 residues. V lost 3 bases and J lost 5; bases outside the gene matches: 4. CDR1 is SGHDN and CDR2 is FVKESK in the germline V gene. The chain's CDR3 is CASSHGTSVDTQYF. CDR3 DNA: TGTGCCAGCAGCCACGGGACTAGTGTAGATACGCAGTATTTT.

This clonotype came up a few times. The chain uses TRBV20-1 and TRBJ2-3; D is undetermined. In germline, CDR1 is DFQATT, CDR2 SNEGSKA (reference sequence). The CDR3 extends over 15 amino acids. V was cut by 3 bases and J by 1 base, with 14 bases left in between. The CDR3 bases are TGCAGTGCTAGCCCCTCCAGTATGGGCACAGATACGCAGTATTTT. This translates into CSASPSSMGTDTQYF.

This clonotype was picked up a small number of times. V usage is TRBV12-3 or TRBV12-4 and J usage is TRBJ2-2; unclear D gene. V was cut by 3 bases and J by 7 bases, with 9 bases left in between. The length of the CDR3 is 13 residues. As DNA, the CDR3 is TGTGCCAGCAGTTTGAGGCCCAGCGGGGAGCTGTTTTTT. Its translation: CASSLRPSGELFF.

The V call is TRBV29-1, the J call TRBJ1-2; TRBD1 might be the D (5 bases). Germline V gene sequence: CDR1 SQVTM, CDR2 ANQGSEA. The germline V and J ends were trimmed by 7 bases and 9 bases, with 15 bases remaining between them. The CDR3 has 11 residues. DNA of the CDR3: TGCAGCGGGTCAGATGGGGCGCGCTACACCTTC. Its translation is CSGSDGARYTF.

The table lists this clonotype with many counts. The chain has TRBV20-1 and TRBJ2-1; 7 bases line up with TRBD2. This CDR3 comprises 14 residues. The V gene end was trimmed by 4 bases and the J gene end by 8 bases; junction bases not matched to a gene: 11. Germline lookup yields CDR1 DFQATT and CDR2 SNEGSKA (reference sequence). CDR3 amino acids: CSATPALASHEQFF. The CDR3 DNA reads as TGCAGTGCTACTCCGGCACTAGCGTCTCATGAGCAGTTCTTC.

The chain carries TRBV29-1 and TRBJ1-2, with unresolved D. The CDR3 length is 11 residues. The V end was cut by 6 bases, the J end by 3 bases, with 8 bases between. CDR1 SQVTM and CDR2 ANQGSEA come from the germline V gene. CDR3 region: CSVDRYYGYTF. The CDR3 nucleotides are TGCAGCGTCGACCGTTACTATGGCTACACCTTC.